A selection of T cell receptor beta chains follows, all from one sample in a study of cytomegalovirus exposure and HLA in healthy donors. Sequencing used immunoSEQ multiplex PCR; TCRdb keeps in-frame clones, though not all of them. The sample yields 110,000 to 150,000 clones, around 70% seen once. Sequencing input: PBMCs. These receptors all stem from a man between 40 and 49 years old in good health and CMV-seronegative. The CDR3 runs from the conserved cysteine through the conserved F or W. A D gene is named only where the DNA matches it firmly. A row's size may be missing; if present it is once, few, many or a size class.

V gene	J gene	clone size	D gene	CDR3 protein	CDR3 DNA
TRBV5-4	TRBJ2-5	.	TRBD1	CASSRGQGEETQYF	TGTGCCAGCAGCCGGGGACAGGGGGAAGAGACCCAGTACTTC
TRBV27	TRBJ2-5	once	.	CASSLSFEWETQYF	TGTGCCAGCAGTTTATCGTTTGAGTGGGAGACCCAGTACTTC
TRBV7-9	TRBJ2-7	.	.	CASSNRTSHEQYF	TGTGCCAGCAGCAACAGGACCTCCCACGAGCAGTACTTC
TRBV29-1	TRBJ2-5	.	.	CSVGGVGGETQYF	TGCAGCGTAGGCGGGGTTGGTGGAGAGACCCAGTACTTC
TRBV6-6	TRBJ2-1	.	TRBD2	CGSGGASLNEQFF	TGTGGTAGCGGGGGGGCTTCCCTTAATGAGCAGTTCTTC
TRBV25-1	TRBJ1-2	.	.	CASSRGGGYTF	TGTGCCAGCAGTAGGGGGGGCGGCTACACCTTC
TRBV7-9	TRBJ2-1	.	TRBD2	CASTYGTSDYNEQFF	TGTGCCAGCACCTACGGGACTAGCGACTACAATGAGCAGTTCTTC
TRBV5-4	TRBJ1-4	once	TRBD1	CASSRHDRGYGEKLFF	TGTGCCAGCAGCAGACACGACAGGGGATACGGTGAAAAACTGTTTTTT
TRBV10-2	TRBJ2-5	.	.	CASSEAETQYF	TGCGCCAGCAGTGAAGCAGAGACCCAGTACTTC
TRBV7-9	TRBJ2-2	.	.	CAMQGGTGELFF	TGTGCCATGCAGGGGGGTACCGGGGAGCTGTTTTTT
TRBV4-3	TRBJ2-2	.	TRBD2	CASSQGLAGGGELFF	TGCGCCAGCAGCCAAGGTCTAGCGGGTGGCGGGGAGCTGTTTTTT
TRBV2	TRBJ1-5	.	.	CASSEQVGNQPQNF	TGTGCCAGCAGTGAGCAGGTCGGCAATCAGCCCCAGAATTTT
TRBV7-2	TRBJ2-7	.	.	CATRGGAACEQYF	TGTGCCACCAGGGGTGGAGCGGCCTGCGAGCAGTACTTC
TRBV5-6	TRBJ1-5	.	.	CASSLGGGGASNQPQNF	TGTGCCAGCAGCTTGGGGGGCGGGGGAGCGAGCAATCAGCCCCAGAATTTT
TRBV11-2	TRBJ2-1	.	TRBD2	CASSLWTSGKNEQFF	TGTGCCAGCAGCTTATGGACTAGCGGGAAAAATGAGCAGTTCTTC
TRBV10-3	TRBJ1-1	.	.	CAISESAGLMNTEAFF	TGTGCCATCAGTGAGTCCGCAGGTTTGATGAACACTGAAGCTTTCTTT
TRBV5-6	TRBJ2-1	.	.	CASSLLYSYNEQFF	TGTGCCAGCAGCTTGTTATACTCCTACAATGAGCAGTTCTTC
TRBV5-4	TRBJ1-2	once	.	CASSPAALYGYTF	TGTGCCAGCAGCCCGGCGGCCCTCTATGGCTACACCTTC
TRBV29-1	TRBJ2-3	.	.	CSVTVPQLDTQYF	TGCAGCGTGACAGTGCCCCAATTAGATACGCAGTATTTT
TRBV5-4	TRBJ2-7	.	TRBD2	CASSLGISGVSYEQYF	TGTGCCAGCAGCTTGGGAATTAGCGGGGTCTCCTACGAGCAGTACTTC
TRBV6-1	TRBJ1-4	few	TRBD1	CASSVDRGQGEKLFF	TGTGCCAGCAGTGTGGACAGGGGGCAAGGTGAAAAACTGTTTTTT
TRBV6-6	TRBJ2-7	.	.	CASSYSGTLSYEQYF	TGTGCCAGCAGTTACTCGGGGACTCTGTCCTACGAGCAGTACTTC
TRBV5-1	TRBJ2-5	once	.	CASSLGPEETQYF	TGCGCCAGCAGCTTGGGACCGGAGGAGACCCAGTACTTC
TRBV6-1	TRBJ1-3	.	TRBD1	CASLLQGVWDTIYF	TGTGCCAGCTTGTTGCAGGGGGTCTGGGACACCATATATTTT
TRBV12-5	TRBJ2-7	.	.	CASGLRDGSYEQYF	TGTGCTAGTGGTTTGAGAGATGGCTCCTACGAGCAGTACTTC